This T cell receptor (beta chain) comes out of a study of cytomegalovirus exposure and HLA in healthy donors. Findings and limits, study-wide: The finding came from a later analysis; first-cohort TCR clusters tended to co-occur in the roughly 120 validation repertoires. Most TCR sequences were rare, but some public TCRs occurred in many donors. The study listed around 150 cytomegalovirus-associated TCR beta chains.

From germline, CDR1 is SGHDT and CDR2 YYEEEE. The CDR3 has 16 amino acids. V trimming: 0 bases; J trimming: 4 bases; junction bases outside the gene matches: 6. Clones were sequenced by immunoSEQ multiplex PCR, and TCRdb holds only the in-frame ones, with some missing. Of some 170,000 clones listed, approximately 87% are singletons. Details on this clone: Its antigen is not identified.

Sequenced material: PBMCs. This receptor was taken from a woman in her twenties or thirties in good health and CMV-seronegative. The rearrangement uses TRBV5-6 and TRBJ2-3, with 9 bases that match TRBD1. This CDR3 reads CASSLDGQGMADTQYF. The CDR3 DNA reads TGTGCCAGCAGCTTGGACGGACAGGGGATGGCAGATACGCAGTATTTT.